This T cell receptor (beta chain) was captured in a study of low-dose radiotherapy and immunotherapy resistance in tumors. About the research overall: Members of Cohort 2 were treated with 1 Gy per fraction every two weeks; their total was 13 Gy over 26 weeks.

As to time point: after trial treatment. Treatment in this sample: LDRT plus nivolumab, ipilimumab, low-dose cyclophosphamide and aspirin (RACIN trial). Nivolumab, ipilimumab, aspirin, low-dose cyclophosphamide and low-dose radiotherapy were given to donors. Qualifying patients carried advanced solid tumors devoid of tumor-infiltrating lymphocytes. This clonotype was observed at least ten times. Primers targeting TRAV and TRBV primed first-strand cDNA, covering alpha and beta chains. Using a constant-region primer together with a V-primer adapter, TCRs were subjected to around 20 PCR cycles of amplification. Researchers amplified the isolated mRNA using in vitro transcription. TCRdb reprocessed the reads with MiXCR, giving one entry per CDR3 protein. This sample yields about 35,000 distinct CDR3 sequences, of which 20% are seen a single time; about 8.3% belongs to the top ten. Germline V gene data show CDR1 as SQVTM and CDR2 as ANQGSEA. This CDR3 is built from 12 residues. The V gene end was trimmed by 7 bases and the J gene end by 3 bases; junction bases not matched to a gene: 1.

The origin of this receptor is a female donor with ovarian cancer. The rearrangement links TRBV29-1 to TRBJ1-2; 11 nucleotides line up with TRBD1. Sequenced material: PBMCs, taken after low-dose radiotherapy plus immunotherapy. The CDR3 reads CSGGQGDYGYTF. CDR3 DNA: TGCAGCGGGGGACAGGGGGACTATGGCTACACCTTC.